This T cell receptor (beta chain) appears in the sequencing data of a study of cytomegalovirus exposure and HLA in healthy donors. Germline loops: CDR1 KGHSH, CDR2 LQKENI. This CDR3 is 13 amino acids long. Trimming shortened V by 3 bases and J by 8 bases, and 8 bases separated the two germline ends. Sequencing was performed with immunoSEQ multiplex PCR; in TCRdb, only in-frame clones are kept and a portion is missing. This repertoire shows 120,000 to 150,000 clones, 88% found once; its top ten account for approximately 8.5%. The receptor was isolated from a woman under 30 in good health and CMV-seropositive. The chain has TRBV18 and TRBJ1-6; D is uncertain. The sample was PBMCs. The CDR3: CASSPTRDSPLHF. In DNA, the CDR3 is TGTGCCAGCTCACCGACTAGGGATTCACCCCTCCACTTT.